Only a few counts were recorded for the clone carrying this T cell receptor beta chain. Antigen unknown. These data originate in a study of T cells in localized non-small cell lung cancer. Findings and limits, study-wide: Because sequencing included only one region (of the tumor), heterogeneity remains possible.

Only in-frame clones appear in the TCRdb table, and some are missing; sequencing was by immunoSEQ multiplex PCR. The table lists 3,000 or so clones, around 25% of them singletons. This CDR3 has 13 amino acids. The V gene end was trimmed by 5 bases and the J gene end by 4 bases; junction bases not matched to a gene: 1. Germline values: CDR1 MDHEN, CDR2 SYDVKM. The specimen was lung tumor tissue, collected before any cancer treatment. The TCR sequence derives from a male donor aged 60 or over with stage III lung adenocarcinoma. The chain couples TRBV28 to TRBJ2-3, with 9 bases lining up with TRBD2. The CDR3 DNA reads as TGTGCCAGCAGTGCGGGAGGGGCAGATACGCAGTATTTT. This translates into CASSAGGADTQYF.